A single sample gave rise to the 15 T cell receptor beta chains below, sequenced in a study of blood T cell repertoires in COVID-19. Produced via immunoSEQ multiplex PCR; TCRdb's table is partial and in-frame only. The sample lists 90,000 to 120,000 clones, about 85% occurring once. The sample consisted of peripheral blood. All receptors derive from a human donor in a cohort sampled during active COVID-19.

With regard to this clone: The junction departs from germline at one end; a sequencing error may be responsible. This chain joins TRBV5-1 and TRBJ2-5; a possible D gene is TRBD2 (6 bases). CDR1 SGHRS and CDR2 YFSETQ come from the germline V gene. The CDR3 consists of 19 residues. The chain's CDR3 is CTSSLGLPPVGLFGETQYF. The CDR3 DNA reads TGCACCAGCAGCTTGGGCCTCCCCCCTGTGGGACTGTTCGGGGAGACCCAGTACTTC.

CDR3 sequence (DNA): TGTGCCAGCAGTCCCCCTCCAGGGGCTGAAGCTTTCTTT. Encoded protein: CASSPPPGAEAFF. The J gene is TRBJ1-1, the V gene TRBV28; tentative D call: TRBD1 (6 bases). CDR3 size: 13 residues. CDR1 is MDHEN and CDR2 is SYDVKM in the germline V gene. The V gene lost 5 bases and the J gene lost 6 bases, with 13 bases spanning the gap.

This sequence joins TRBV5-8 and TRBJ2-7; D might be TRBD1 (5 bases). The CDR3 is made up of 13 amino acids. CDR1 is SGHTS, CDR2 YDEGEE, per germline. Trimming shortened V by 4 bases and J by 2 bases, and 10 bases separated the two germline ends. The CDR3 nucleotides are TGTGCCAGCAGCCCCGCAGGGCCCTACGAGCAGTACTTC. Translated: CASSPAGPYEQYF.

The chain recombines TRBV7-9 with TRBJ2-1, with D perhaps matching TRBD2 (6 bases). V gave up 2 bases and J gave up 5 bases, with 13 bases separating them. Germline-derived CDR1 and CDR2 are SEHNR and FQNEAQ (reference sequence). The CDR3 contains 15 residues. DNA of the CDR3: TGTGCCAGCAGCTTAATCGGGACTTACGACAATGAGCAGTTCTTC. Residues: CASSLIGTYDNEQFF. Supplemented by reference TRBV7-9 and TRBJ2-1, the full variable domain reads DTGVSQNPRHKITKRGQNVTFRCDPISEHNRLYWYRQTLGQGPEFLTYFQNEAQLEKSRLLSDRFSAERPKGSFSTLEIQRTEQGDSAMYLCASSLIGTYDNEQFFGPGTRLTVL.

This clone has a handful of counts. The gene calls are TRBV7-9 and TRBJ1-2; no firm D call. CDR1 SEHNR and CDR2 FQNEAQ come from the germline V gene (reference sequence). The CDR3 runs to 12 residues. Trimming took 3 bases from V and 8 from J, leaving 10 bases between them. DNA of the CDR3: TGTGCCAGCAGCTTCGGAGGTGAAGGCTACACCTTC. Translation: CASSFGGEGYTF. Together with reference TRBV7-9 and TRBJ1-2, the CDR3 gives the full variable domain: DTGVSQNPRHKITKRGQNVTFRCDPISEHNRLYWYRQTLGQGPEFLTYFQNEAQLEKSRLLSDRFSAERPKGSFSTLEIQRTEQGDSAMYLCASSFGGEGYTFGSGTRLTVV.

The chain uses TRBV5-1 and TRBJ2-2; the match to TRBD1 covers 9 bases. The junction had 4 bases not matched to a gene; V was cut back by 7 bases and J by 6 bases. Germline values: CDR1 SGHRS, CDR2 YFSETQ. The CDR3 has 13 residues. CDR3 in DNA: TGCGCCAGCGGGGGACAGGGCGCCGGGGAGCTGTTTTTT. This translates into CASGGQGAGELFF.

This chain links TRBV5-1 with TRBJ2-2, with D unclear. CDR1 is SGHRS, CDR2 YFSETQ, per germline. The CDR3 runs 13 residues. V lost 7 bases, J lost 2 bases, and 9 bases lay in between. CDR3 protein: CASHPDNTGELFF. The CDR3 DNA is TGCGCCAGCCATCCAGATAACACCGGGGAGCTGTTTTTT. The whole variable domain, filled in from reference TRBV5-1 and TRBJ2-2, reads KAGVTQTPRYLIKTRGQQVTLSCSPISGHRSVSWYQQTPGQGLQFLFEYFSETQRNKGNFPGRFSGRQFSNSRSEMNVSTLELGDSALYLCASHPDNTGELFFGEGSRLTVL.

The CDR3 DNA reads as TGCGCCAGCAGTACGGCGGGAACTAGCACAGATACGCAGTATTTT. Protein: CASSTAGTSTDTQYF. The rearrangement links TRBV5-1 to TRBJ2-3; a weak D match, TRBD2 (6 bases). The CDR3 covers 15 residues. Germline CDR1 and CDR2: SGHRS and YFSETQ. V was trimmed by 5 bases and J by 0 bases, leaving 13 bases between them.

This clone occurred once. This chain links TRBV28 with TRBJ2-3; 9 bases fit TRBD2. Trimming at V came to 5 bases and at J to 4 bases, leaving 7 bases not matched to a gene. CDR1 is MDHEN, CDR2 SYDVKM, per germline. CDR3 length: 15 amino acids. In nucleotides, the CDR3 is TGTGCCAGCAGTATCCCGGGACTAGCACCAGATACGCAGTATTTT. Its translation is CASSIPGLAPDTQYF.

This sequence joins TRBV4-1 and TRBJ2-3, with TRBD2 identical over 7 bases. The CDR3 has 15 residues. Trimming took 2 bases from V and 5 from J; bases not matched to a gene: 7. CDR1 and CDR2 from the germline V gene are MGHRA and YSYEKL. The CDR3 protein is CASSQTAGTGDTQYF. The CDR3 region has the DNA TGCGCCAGCAGCCAAACAGCGGGGACGGGAGATACGCAGTATTTT.

The chain carries TRBV27 and TRBJ2-7, with TRBD1 matching 9 bases. The CDR3 is 14 residues long. The ends lost 5 bases at V and 6 bases at J; junction bases unmatched: 8. In germline, CDR1 is MNHEY, CDR2 SMNVEV (reference sequence). CDR3 nucleotides: TGTGCCAGCAGTCCGTGGGACAGGGATTCCGAGCAGTACTTC. Translated: CASSPWDRDSEQYF.

The chain combines TRBV3-1 (or the pseudogene TRBV3-2) with TRBJ2-1, with 7 bases that match TRBD1. The CDR3 consists of 16 residues. V was pared by 1 base and J by 4 bases, with 7 bases of the junction left unmatched. CDR1 is LGHDT, CDR2 YNNKEL, per germline (reference sequence). Here the CDR3 DNA reads TGTGCCAGCAGCCAAGGACAGGGCATAGATTACAATGAGCAGTTCTTC. Protein: CASSQGQGIDYNEQFF.

This clone has only a few counts. The rearrangement joins TRBV5-1 to TRBJ2-3; tentatively, D is TRBD2 (5 bases). CDR3 size: 15 residues. Germline CDR1 is SGHRS and CDR2 is YFSETQ. V dropped 4 bases and J dropped 2 bases, with 14 bases sitting between them. CDR3 nucleotides: TGCGCCAGCAGCCTCAGAAGCGGAATCACAGATACGCAGTATTTT. It is translated as CASSLRSGITDTQYF.

J is TRBJ1-1 and V is TRBV6-5; no clear D gene. This CDR3 has 15 residues. V shed 3 bases and J shed 0 bases, with 11 bases lying between them. Germline V CDR1 and CDR2: MNHEY, SVGAGI. CDR3 loop: CASSYQRVLNTEAFF. DNA of the CDR3: TGTGCCAGCAGTTATCAACGGGTATTGAACACTGAAGCTTTCTTT.

This clone has only a few counts. This chain uses TRBV19 with TRBJ2-7, with 7 bases that match TRBD1. After removal of 9 bases from V and 3 bases from J, the junction contained 11 bases not matched to a gene. The CDR3 contains 14 residues. From germline, CDR1 is LNHDA and CDR2 SQIVND (reference sequence). The CDR3 coding sequence is TGTGCCAGCAAGGTGTCGGGACAGTACTACGAGCAGTACTTC. Amino acids: CASKVSGQYYEQYF.